Listed below are T cell receptor beta chains from one sample, sequenced in a study of T cells in Graves' hyperthyroidism and ophthalmopathy. TCRdb reanalysed the multiplex PCR reads using MiXCR and keeps one entry per CDR3 protein. Altogether roughly 100,000 distinct CDR3 sequences are present, roughly 40% being singletons, with the ten largest covering about 9.4%. Material for sequencing was peripheral blood or thyroid tissue (not recorded which). All receptors come from a woman in her thirties with Graves' hyperthyroidism. CDR3s include the opening cysteine and the closing phenylalanine or tryptophan. D genes are given only for firm matches. Expanded clones are given a class, and other clones once, few, many or no size at all.

>many|TRBJ2-5|TRBV11-2|.
TGTGCCAGCAGCTTTGGACTGCTGACAGAGACCCAGTACTTC
CASSFGLLTETQYF
>.|TRBJ2-7|TRBV5-1|.
TGCGCCAGCAGCTTGGGCCTGATCCACTACGAGCAGTACTTC
CASSLGLIHYEQYF
>.|TRBJ2-3|TRBV27|.
TGTGCCAGCAGTTTTTCCATAACGGAGGGCTCGCGGGATACGCAGTATTTT
CASSFSITEGSRDTQYF
>.|TRBJ1-6|TRBV5-1|TRBD1
TGCGCCAGCAGCTGGGGGGACAGGCCCAAGGATTCACCCCTCCACTTT
CASSWGDRPKDSPLHF
>.|TRBJ1-1|TRBV5-1|.
TGCGCCAGCGCGACTCGGGGGGGTACTGAAGCTTTCTTT
CASATRGGTEAFF
>many|TRBJ2-3|TRBV5-1|TRBD2
TGCGCCAGTATGGGACTAGCGGGCACAGATACGCAGTATTTT
CASMGLAGTDTQYF
>many|TRBJ2-5|TRBV15|.
TGTGCCACCAGCAGAGATCGCAAAGCCATCCAAGAGACCCAGTACTTC
CATSRDRKAIQETQYF
>.|TRBJ2-5|TRBV20-1|TRBD2
TGCAGTGCTAGAGCGTTGTCACTAGCGGGAGCGGAGACCCAGTACTTC
CSARALSLAGAETQYF
>many|TRBJ2-7|TRBV27|.
TGTGCCAGCAGTCTGACTGGGTCCTACGAGCAGTACTTC
CASSLTGSYEQYF
>many|TRBJ1-3|TRBV6-5|.
TGTGCCAGCAGTTACGGGAAAGGCTTCTCTGGAAACACCATATATTTT
CASSYGKGFSGNTIYF
>.|TRBJ2-2|TRBV5-1|.
TGCGCCAGCAGCTTGCGGAGCGGTACGAACACCGGGGAGCTGTTTTTT
CASSLRSGTNTGELFF
>many|TRBJ1-1|TRBV5-1|.
TGCGCCAGCAGCTTGGAACACTTGAACACTGAAGCTTTCTTT
CASSLEHLNTEAFF
>many|TRBJ2-7|TRBV20-1|TRBD1
TGCAGTGCTGCCACACAGGGGGAATCCTACGAGCAGTACTTC
CSAATQGESYEQYF
>.|TRBJ2-5|TRBV6-4|.
TGTGCCAGCAGTGACGTGGGAGTCTGGGAGACCCAGTACTTC
CASSDVGVWETQYF
>many|TRBJ2-5|TRBV5-1|TRBD2
TGCGCCAGCAGCTTGGAGGCTAGCGGGACGGAGACCCAGTACTTC
CASSLEASGTETQYF
>many|TRBJ1-2|TRBV29-1|.
TGCAGCGTGGAACGTTACCGGGAAAACTATGGCTACACCTTC
CSVERYRENYGYTF
>many|TRBJ1-5|TRBV28|TRBD1
TGTGCCAGCGAGGGGACAGAGAAGGGCAATCAGCCCCAGCATTTT
CASEGTEKGNQPQHF
>.|TRBJ1-3|TRBV7-9|TRBD1
TGTGCCAGCAGTGATCCGGGACAGGGTCTTGGAAACACCATATATTTT
CASSDPGQGLGNTIYF
>.|TRBJ1-6|TRBV20-1|TRBD1
TGCGGTGCTCAAGACAGGGGAGCGACACCCCTCCACTTT
CGAQDRGATPLHF
>many|TRBJ1-3|TRBV5-1|.
TGCGCCAGCAGCCCCGCCAGTCCTGGAAACACCATATATTTT
CASSPASPGNTIYF
>many|TRBJ2-5|TRBV20-1|.
TGCAGTGCTAGTTTTCTCCCTCAAGAGACCCAGTACTTC
CSASFLPQETQYF
>few|TRBJ1-2|TRBV27|.
TGTGCCAGCAGTTCGACAGTGAACTATGGCTACACCTTC
CASSSTVNYGYTF
>many|TRBJ2-6|TRBV28|.
TGTGCCAGCAGCTACAACTCTGGGGCCAACGTCCTGACTTTC
CASSYNSGANVLTF
>.|TRBJ1-6|TRBV7-2|TRBD1
TGTGCCAGCAGCTATGGGGACAGGGATTCACCCCTCCACTTT
CASSYGDRDSPLHF
>.|TRBJ2-5|TRBV7-9|TRBD2
TGTGCCAGCAGCTTGGGACTACGCTACCAAGAGACCCAGTACTTC
CASSLGLRYQETQYF
>many|TRBJ2-7|TRBV6-6|.
TGTGCCAGCAGTTACCCGAGGGACGGATTTTACGAGCAGTACTTC
CASSYPRDGFYEQYF
>few|TRBJ2-7|TRBV20-1|.
TGCAGTGCTAGAGTCCCCGGGTACCACGAGCAGTACTTC
CSARVPGYHEQYF
>many|TRBJ2-3|TRBV2|.
TGTGCCAGCCGCAGGGTGGCAGATACGCAGTATTTT
CASRRVADTQYF
>.|TRBJ2-2|TRBV7-2|TRBD1
TGTGCCAGCAGCCCACAGGGGCGCTCCGCCGGGGAGCTGTTTTTT
CASSPQGRSAGELFF
>many|TRBJ1-4|TRBV5-1|TRBD1
TGCGCCAGCAGCGAGGGACAGGGGGCCCCTTATGAAAAACTGTTTTTT
CASSEGQGAPYEKLFF
>many|TRBJ1-3|TRBV5-1|.
TGCGCCAGCAGCTTAAGAGGGATTTACTCTGGAAACACCATATATTTT
CASSLRGIYSGNTIYF
>many|TRBJ1-1|TRBV19|.
TGTGCCAGTAGCCATGTTCTGGGGGCTAGGCCTGAAGCTTTCTTT
CASSHVLGARPEAFF
>.|TRBJ2-2|TRBV5-1|.
TGCGCCAGCAGCTTATCGGCGAACACCGGGGAGCTGTTTTTT
CASSLSANTGELFF
>.|TRBJ1-1|TRBV6-5|.
TGTGCCAGCAGTTACGGTTTGATGAACACTGAAGCTCTCTTT
CASSYGLMNTEALF
>many|TRBJ1-2|TRBV7-9|.
TGTGCCAGCAGCTTAACGGAAAACACCGGCTACACCTTC
CASSLTENTGYTF
>many|TRBJ1-2|TRBV6-6|.
TGTGCCAGCACCCCGACAGTTGGTGGCTACACCTTC
CASTPTVGGYTF
>once|TRBJ2-6|TRBV14|.
TGTGCCAGCAGCCGGGGCTCTGGGGCCAACGTCCTGACTTTC
CASSRGSGANVLTF
>.|TRBJ2-2|TRBV5-1|.
TGCGCCAGCAGTGAGTTTCTCGCGAACACCGGGGAGCTGTTTTTT
CASSEFLANTGELFF
>.|TRBJ2-7|TRBV6-5|.
TGTGCCAGCAGTTACGCGACCCAAGAGAGTGGCGAGCAGCACTTC
CASSYATQESGEQHF
>.|TRBJ2-5|TRBV28|TRBD2
TGTGCCAGCAGTCCCTCGTTAATAGCGGGAGGAGAGACCCAGTACTTC
CASSPSLIAGGETQYF
>many|TRBJ1-6|TRBV7-8|TRBD1
TGTGCCAGCAGCTTAGGAGTGGGGACAGGGTATTCACCCCTCCACTTT
CASSLGVGTGYSPLHF
>.|TRBJ1-1|TRBV5-6|TRBD1
TGTGCCAGCTCACCTTCGGACAGGGAGATTGAAGCTTTCTTT
CASSPSDREIEAFF
>many|TRBJ1-2|TRBV7-8|TRBD1
TGTGCCAGCAGCTTAGCATTACGGACAGGGCCCTATGGCTACACCTTC
CASSLALRTGPYGYTF
>many|TRBJ2-7|TRBV12-3/TRBV12-4|TRBD2
TGTGCCAGCAGTACACCCGGGACTAGCGGGGGCTACGAGCAGTACTTC
CASSTPGTSGGYEQYF
>few|TRBJ2-3|TRBV28|.
TGTGCCAGCAGTTCCGGCAGGGAGCCCACAGATACGCAGTATTTT
CASSSGREPTDTQYF
>many|TRBJ2-7|TRBV27|TRBD1
TGTGCCAGCAGGCATACCGGGACAGAGACCTACGAGCAGTACTTC
CASRHTGTETYEQYF
>.|TRBJ2-7|TRBV13|TRBD1
TGTGCCAGCAGCTTTGACAGGGGAGCCTACGAGCAGTACTTC
CASSFDRGAYEQYF
>many|TRBJ2-3|TRBV12-3/TRBV12-4|TRBD1
TGTGCCAGCAGTTCCGACAGGGCTTCAAGCACAGATACGCAGTATTTT
CASSSDRASSTDTQYF
>many|TRBJ1-3|TRBV10-2|.
TGCGCCAGCACCCAGTCCTTCTCTGGAAACACCATATATTTT
CASTQSFSGNTIYF
>.|TRBJ2-5|TRBV20-1|TRBD1
TGCAGTGCTAGTATACAGGGGAAGACCCAGTACTTC
CSASIQGKTQYF
>many|TRBJ2-7|TRBV6-5|.
TGTGCCAGCAGTTACCTGCGCGAGCAGTACTTC
CASSYLREQYF
>many|TRBJ2-2|TRBV7-8|TRBD2
TGTGCCGTCCACGCGACTAGCGGGCCGAACACCGGGGAGCTGTTTTTT
CAVHATSGPNTGELFF
>many|TRBJ2-5|TRBV15|.
TGTGCCACCAGCAGAGAGGGGACCGTGGGGGAGACCCAGTACTTC
CATSREGTVGETQYF
>many|TRBJ2-5|TRBV28|.
TGTGCCAGCGGGGAGCTCATACAAGAGACCCAGTACTTC
CASGELIQETQYF
>many|TRBJ2-5|TRBV7-6|.
TGTGCCAGCAGCTTAGATGACTACGAAGAGACCCAGTACTTC
CASSLDDYEETQYF